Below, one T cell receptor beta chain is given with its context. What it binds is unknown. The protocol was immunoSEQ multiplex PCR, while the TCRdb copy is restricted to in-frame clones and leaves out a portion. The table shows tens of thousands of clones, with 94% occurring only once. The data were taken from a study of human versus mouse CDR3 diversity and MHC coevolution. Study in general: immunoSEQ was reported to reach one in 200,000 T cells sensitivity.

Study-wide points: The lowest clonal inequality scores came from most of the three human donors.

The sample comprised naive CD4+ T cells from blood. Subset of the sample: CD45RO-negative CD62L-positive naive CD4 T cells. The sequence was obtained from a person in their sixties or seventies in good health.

CDR3 DNA sequence: TGCGCCAGCAGCTTACCGGGACAGAGCATCTCTGGAAACACCATATATTTT. It is translated as CASSLPGQSISGNTIYF. The chain has TRBV5-1 and TRBJ1-3; TRBD1 matches 7 bases. Trimming took 2 bases from V and 0 from J; bases not matched to a gene: 8. Germline CDR1 is SGHRS and CDR2 is YFSETQ. CDR3 length: 17 residues.